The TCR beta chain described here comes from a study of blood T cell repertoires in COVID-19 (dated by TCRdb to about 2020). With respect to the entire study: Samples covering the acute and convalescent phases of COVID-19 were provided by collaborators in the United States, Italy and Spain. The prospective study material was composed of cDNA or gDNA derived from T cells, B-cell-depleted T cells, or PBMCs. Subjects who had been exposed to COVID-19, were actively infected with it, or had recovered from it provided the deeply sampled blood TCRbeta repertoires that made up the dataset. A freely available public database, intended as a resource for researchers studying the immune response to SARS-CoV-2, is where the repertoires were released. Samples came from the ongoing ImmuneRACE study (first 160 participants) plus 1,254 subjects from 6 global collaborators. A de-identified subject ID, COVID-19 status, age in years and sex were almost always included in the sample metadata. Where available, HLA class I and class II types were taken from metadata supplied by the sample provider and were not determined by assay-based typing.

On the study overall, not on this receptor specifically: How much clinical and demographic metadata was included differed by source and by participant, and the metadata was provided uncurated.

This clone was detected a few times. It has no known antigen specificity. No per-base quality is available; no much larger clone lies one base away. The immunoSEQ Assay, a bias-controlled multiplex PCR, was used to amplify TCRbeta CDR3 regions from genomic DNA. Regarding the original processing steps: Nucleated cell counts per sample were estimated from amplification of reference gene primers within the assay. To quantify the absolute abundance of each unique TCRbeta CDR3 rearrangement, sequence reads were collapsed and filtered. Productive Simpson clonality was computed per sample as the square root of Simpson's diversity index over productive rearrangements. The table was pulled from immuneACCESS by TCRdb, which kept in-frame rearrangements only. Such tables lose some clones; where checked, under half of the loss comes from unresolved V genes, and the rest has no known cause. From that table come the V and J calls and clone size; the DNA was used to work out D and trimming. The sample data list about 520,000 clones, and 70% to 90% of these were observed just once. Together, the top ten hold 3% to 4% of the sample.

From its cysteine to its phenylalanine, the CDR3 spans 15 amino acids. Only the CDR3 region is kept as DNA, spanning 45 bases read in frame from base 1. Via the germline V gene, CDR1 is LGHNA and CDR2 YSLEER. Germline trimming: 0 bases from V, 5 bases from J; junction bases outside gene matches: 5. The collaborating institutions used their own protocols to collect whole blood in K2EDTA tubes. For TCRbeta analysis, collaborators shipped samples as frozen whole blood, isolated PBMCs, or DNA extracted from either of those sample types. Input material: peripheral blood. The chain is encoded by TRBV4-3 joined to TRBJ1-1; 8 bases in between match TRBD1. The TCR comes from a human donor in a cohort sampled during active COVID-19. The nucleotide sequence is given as TGCGCCAGCAGCCAAGATCAACAGGGGGGGACTGAAGCTTTCTTT. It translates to CASSQDQQGGTEAFF.